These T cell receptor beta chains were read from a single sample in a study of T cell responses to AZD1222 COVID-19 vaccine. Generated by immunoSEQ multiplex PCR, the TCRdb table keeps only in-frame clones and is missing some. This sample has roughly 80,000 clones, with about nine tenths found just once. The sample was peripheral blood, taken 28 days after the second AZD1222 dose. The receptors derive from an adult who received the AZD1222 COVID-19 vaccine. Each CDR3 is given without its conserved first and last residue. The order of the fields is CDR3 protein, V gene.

CDR3: ATKRGSTDTQY
V: TRBV15

CDR3: ASGRTSGGVSYEQY
V: TRBV19

CDR3: ASGLPGFEAF
V: TRBV5-1

CDR3: ASSLGLAGQNTGELF
V: TRBV5-6

CDR3: ASSTSSGNPSYEQY
V: TRBV7-2

CDR3: ASSLMQGKQPQH
V: TRBV5-5

CDR3: ATCYSTTGGNGPQH
V: TRBV24-1

CDR3: ASRLAISTDTQY
V: TRBV7-9

CDR3: ASSLGSANGYT
V: TRBV7-2

CDR3: ASTPNPNSYGYT
V: TRBV19

CDR3: ATSSPRGLNTGELF
V: TRBV15

CDR3: ASSQVGGDGNTIY
V: TRBV4-1

CDR3: ASSLMDRHNQPQH
V: TRBV4-1

CDR3: ASSLLGTFLYEQY
V: TRBV11-3

CDR3: ASSPSGGTDTQY
V: TRBV7-8

CDR3: ASSMGDISYEQY
V: TRBV19

CDR3: ASSSRGLNEKLF
V: TRBV3-1/TRBV3-2

CDR3: ASSLTSSNEQF
V: TRBV7-3

CDR3: ASSLEGQGVTEAF
V: TRBV7-3

CDR3: ASSESGGGLAGHNEQF
V: TRBV25-1

CDR3: ASHRPGSGQAY
V: TRBV28

CDR3: ASSLLSALGEQY
V: TRBV5-6